Below, 29 T cell receptor beta chains from the same sample are listed, as sequenced in a study of control samples from healthy donors and cancer patients. Repertoires were generated with immunoSEQ multiplex PCR, while TCRdb's copy carries only in-frame clones and drops some. The table includes approximately 130,000 clones, around 87% detected once. Sequencing input: blood. The receptors stem from a man aged 35-49 years in good health.

This sequence joins TRBV24-1 and TRBJ1-4; 10 bases match TRBD1. V lost 5 bases and J lost 0; bases outside the gene matches: 2. The CDR3 has 16 amino acids. The germline V gene encodes CDR1 KGHDR and CDR2 SFDVKD. The CDR3 nucleotides are TGTGCCACCAGTGCCGGGACAGGGGCAACTAATGAAAAACTGTTTTTT. Encoded protein: CATSAGTGATNEKLFF.

The chain uses TRBV7-2 and TRBJ2-5, with D hard to call. With 1 base removed from V and 5 bases from J, the gap between germline ends came to 11 bases. The CDR3 contains 14 residues. Germline V lookup: CDR1 SGHTA, CDR2 FQGNSA. The CDR3, as DNA: TGTGCCAGCAGCTTAGGAAGGGTCCTGGAGACCCAGTACTTC. Encoded protein: CASSLGRVLETQYF.

This clone was detected only a few times. The rearrangement links TRBV25-1 to TRBJ1-6; 8 bases align to TRBD1. V shed 7 bases and J 7 bases; nucleotides not matched to a gene: 3. CDR1 is MGHDK, CDR2 SYGVNS, per germline. The CDR3 runs to 13 residues. Written as DNA, the CDR3 is TGTGCCAGCACTGGACAGGGAAATTCACCCCTCCACTTT. Translated, it gives CASTGQGNSPLHF.

This clone has only a few counts. The rearrangement uses TRBV6-4 and TRBJ1-2; D is possibly TRBD1 (6 bases). This CDR3 contains 15 residues. Germline assignment: CDR1 MRHNA and CDR2 SNTAGT. The germline V and J ends were trimmed by 5 bases and 4 bases, with 17 bases remaining between them. CDR3 DNA: TGTGCCAGCAGTCGCACCATAACAGGGATCTATGGCTACACCTTC. It is translated as CASSRTITGIYGYTF.

Here the CDR3 reads CSVEGTAGSNYGYTF. The CDR3, as DNA: TGCAGCGTTGAGGGGACAGCCGGGTCTAACTATGGCTACACCTTC. This sequence joins TRBV29-1 and TRBJ1-2; 7 positions agree with TRBD1. V dropped 3 bases and J dropped 0; count of bases not matched to a gene: 7. Looked up from germline, CDR1 is SQVTM and CDR2 is ANQGSEA. CDR3 length: 15 amino acids. The full variable domain, rest sourced from reference TRBV29-1 and TRBJ1-2, is SAVISQKPSRDICQRGTSLTIQCQVDSQVTMMFWYRQQPGQSLTLIATANQGSEATYESGFVIDKFPISRPNLTFSTLTVSNMSPEDSSIYLCSVEGTAGSNYGYTFGSGTRLTVV.

The V gene is TRBV9, the J gene TRBJ1-2, with D tentatively TRBD1 (5 bases). This CDR3 contains 14 residues. Trimming left V 5 bases short and J 11 bases short, with 22 bases between. Germline V gives CDR1 SGDLS, CDR2 YYNGEE. The CDR3 DNA sequence: TGTGCCAGCAGTCCCTCCTGGGGGGGGACGGGATACACCTTC. This translates into CASSPSWGGTGYTF.

This rearrangement joins TRBV11-3 to TRBJ1-1; 7 bases line up with TRBD1. V lost 5 bases and J lost 5; bases outside the gene matches: 11. CDR1 and CDR2 (germline): SGHNT, YENEEA. The CDR3 is 15 residues long. The CDR3 DNA reads as TGTGCCAGCAGCCTTCGACAGGGAGGATGGACTGAAGCTTTCTTT. Translating gives CASSLRQGGWTEAFF.

V usage is TRBV4-3 and J usage is TRBJ1-2; D uncertain. The CDR3 is made up of 15 amino acids. The germline V gene has CDR1 LGHNA and CDR2 YSLEER. The V end was cut by 0 bases, the J end by 4 bases, with 12 bases between. CDR3 bases: TGCGCCAGCAGCCAAGATGGCGGTGCCACCTATGGCTACACCTTC. Protein product: CASSQDGGATYGYTF.

This clone has just one count. CDR3 nucleotide sequence: TGTGCCAGCAGTTTACAGGGTAGCAATCAGCCCCAGCATTTT. This gives the protein CASSLQGSNQPQHF. V is TRBV6-2 or TRBV6-3 and J is TRBJ1-5, with D possibly matching TRBD1 (6 bases). The germline V gene encodes CDR1 MNHEY and CDR2 SVGEGT. V lost 4 bases to trimming and J lost 0 bases, with 7 bases between them. The CDR3 is made up of 14 amino acids.

The J gene is TRBJ1-5, the V gene TRBV6-5; D may be TRBD1 (6 bases). There are 15 residues in the CDR3. Trimming removed 6 bases from V and 0 bases from J, with 12 bases in between. Germline CDR1 MNHEY, CDR2 SVGAGI. CDR3 in amino acids: CASRTDRHSNQPQHF. CDR3 nucleotides: TGTGCCAGCAGGACCGACAGGCATAGCAATCAGCCCCAGCATTTT.

The chain employs TRBV11-3 and TRBJ1-3; D not resolved. Germline V gene sequence: CDR1 SGHNT, CDR2 YENEEA. The ends were cut back, 1 base at V and 2 bases at J, with 15 bases in the middle. The CDR3 has 17 amino acids. The CDR3 sequence: CASSLGLGPRTGNTIYF. The CDR3 DNA reads TGTGCCAGCAGCTTAGGATTGGGTCCCAGAACTGGAAACACCATATATTTT.

The J gene is TRBJ2-3, the V gene TRBV6-2 or TRBV6-3; D remains unclear. V lost 0 bases, J lost 2 bases, and 12 bases lay in between. The CDR3 runs to 16 residues. The germline gives CDR1 MNHEY, CDR2 SVGEGT. The CDR3 region is CASSYSIVRITDTQYF. CDR3 bases: TGTGCCAGCAGTTACTCTATCGTACGAATCACAGATACGCAGTATTTT.

This sequence joins TRBV9 and TRBJ1-2; weak D call: TRBD1 (5 bases). V was cut by 0 bases and J by 5 bases, with 14 bases left in between. The CDR3 totals 15 residues. Per germline, CDR1 SGDLS and CDR2 YYNGEE. CDR3 region: CASSVEGLGSYGYTF. The CDR3 region has the DNA TGTGCCAGCAGCGTAGAGGGGTTGGGGTCTTATGGCTACACCTTC.

The chain has TRBV5-1 and TRBJ2-1, with TRBD2 matching over 9 bases. This CDR3 spans 15 amino acids. CDR1 and CDR2 (germline): SGHRS, YFSETQ. After removal of 0 bases from V and 2 bases from J, the junction contained 0 bases not matched to a gene. The CDR3 region is CASSLGTSAYNEQFF. CDR3 DNA sequence: TGCGCCAGCAGCTTGGGGACTAGCGCCTACAATGAGCAGTTCTTC.

The V call is TRBV29-1, the J call TRBJ1-5, with 9 bases fitting TRBD1. The junction had 9 bases not matched to a gene; V was cut back by 8 bases and J by 4 bases. The germline V gene encodes CDR1 SQVTM and CDR2 ANQGSEA. The CDR3 loop spans 14 amino acids. This chain's CDR3 is CSTSNGQGNQPQHF. CDR3 DNA: TGCAGCACCTCCAATGGACAGGGGAATCAGCCCCAGCATTTT.

The rearrangement joins TRBV6-6 to TRBJ1-2; possible D gene TRBD1, 5 bases. With 11 bases removed from V and 1 base from J, the gap between germline ends came to 14 bases. Germline assignment: CDR1 MNHNY and CDR2 SVGAGI (reference sequence). CDR3 length equals 13 residues. CDR3 in DNA: TGTGCCGGGTCTTGGGGGGATAACTATGGCTACACCTTC. Encoded protein: CAGSWGDNYGYTF.

This clone was seen more than once but under ten times. Additional DNA sequences in this sample encode the identical CDR3. V usage is TRBV12-3 or TRBV12-4 and J usage is TRBJ2-1; 7 positions match TRBD1. With 4 bases clipped from V and 9 bases from J, the junction kept 0 bases outside the gene matches. This CDR3 is 11 amino acids long. CDR3 bases: TGTGCCAGCAGTTACAGGGGTGAGCAGTTCTTC. Its protein product is CASSYRGEQFF.

The gene calls are TRBV5-1 and TRBJ1-5, with 8 nucleotides matching TRBD1. V was clipped by 5 bases and J by 9 bases; unmatched bases: 10. Germline values: CDR1 SGHRS, CDR2 YFSETQ. This CDR3 has 14 residues. CDR3 sequence reads: CASRFRDRPGPQHF. The CDR3 DNA reads as TGCGCCAGCAGGTTCCGGGACAGGCCAGGGCCCCAGCATTTT. The full variable domain, rest sourced from reference TRBV5-1 and TRBJ1-5, is KAGVTQTPRYLIKTRGQQVTLSCSPISGHRSVSWYQQTPGQGLQFLFEYFSETQRNKGNFPGRFSGRQFSNSRSEMNVSTLELGDSALYLCASRFRDRPGPQHFGDGTRLSIL.

The chain carries TRBV5-4 and TRBJ2-3, with D perhaps matching TRBD1 (5 bases). Germline V gene data show CDR1 as SGHNT and CDR2 as YYREEE (reference sequence). The CDR3 sequence is 15 residues long. V shed 4 bases and J shed 4 bases, with 16 bases lying between them. This CDR3 reads CASSTTENGADTQYF. The CDR3 DNA follows: TGTGCCAGCAGCACGACAGAGAATGGGGCAGATACGCAGTATTTT.

The genes are TRBV6-2 or TRBV6-3 and TRBJ2-7, with a tentative D call TRBD1 (5 bases). The germline V gene has CDR1 MNHEY and CDR2 SVGEGT. The CDR3 covers 13 residues. Trimming took 5 bases from V and 2 from J, leaving 10 bases between them. CDR3: CASSDSNPYEQYF. CDR3 DNA sequence: TGTGCCAGCAGTGACAGTAATCCCTACGAGCAGTACTTC.

The V gene is TRBV4-1, the J gene TRBJ1-5; the match to TRBD1 covers 7 bases. CDR1 is MGHRA, CDR2 YSYEKL, per germline. Unmatched junction bases numbered 4, after V lost 2 bases and J lost 9 bases. CDR3 size: 13 residues. DNA for the CDR3: TGCGCCAGCAGCCAACGGGGGGACAGGCCCCAGCATTTT. Protein: CASSQRGDRPQHF.

The chain has TRBV6-5 and TRBJ1-6, with 9 bases that match TRBD1. After removal of 2 bases from V and 4 bases from J, the junction contained 0 bases not matched to a gene. The germline V gene has CDR1 MNHEY and CDR2 SVGAGI. The CDR3 consists of 15 residues. DNA for the CDR3: TGTGCCAGCAGTTACGGGACAGGGTATAATTCACCCCTCCACTTT. Amino acids: CASSYGTGYNSPLHF.

The chain has TRBV27 and TRBJ1-2, with no clear D. V gave up 7 bases and J gave up 4 bases, with 28 bases separating them. This CDR3 is 18 amino acids long. Germline values: CDR1 MNHEY, CDR2 SMNVEV (reference sequence). The CDR3 loop is CASTTSTPSMTSLYGYTF. The CDR3, as DNA: TGTGCCAGCACCACCTCCACTCCTTCTATGACAAGTCTCTATGGCTACACCTTC.

The chain links TRBV24-1 to TRBJ2-1; 10 bases are shared with TRBD1. CDR1 and CDR2 from the germline V gene are KGHDR and SFDVKD. After removal of 3 bases from V and 14 bases from J, the junction contained 6 bases not matched to a gene. This CDR3 contains 13 residues. The CDR3 nucleotides are TGTGCCACCAGTGATCTCGACAGGGGGCCTGAGTTCTTC. Translating it yields CATSDLDRGPEFF.

The chain is built from TRBV24-1 and TRBJ2-3; TRBD1 matches at 10 bases. The germline V gene encodes CDR1 KGHDR and CDR2 SFDVKD. Trimming removed 5 bases from V and 2 bases from J; junction bases left unmatched: 6. The CDR3 sequence is 16 residues long. CDR3 protein: CATSGSGQGNTDTQYF. The CDR3 DNA follows: TGTGCCACCAGTGGCTCGGGACAGGGGAACACAGATACGCAGTATTTT.

The V gene is TRBV25-1, the J gene TRBJ1-1; D is uncertain. The CDR3 runs 12 residues. CDR1 is MGHDK and CDR2 is SYGVNS in the germline V gene. V lost 4 bases to trimming and J lost 1 base, with 4 bases between them. CDR3 protein: CASSAPNTEAFF. The DNA for the CDR3 is TGTGCCAGCAGTGCGCCGAACACTGAAGCTTTCTTT.

The V call is TRBV9, the J call TRBJ2-1, with TRBD1 matching 9 bases. Germline V gives CDR1 SGDLS, CDR2 YYNGEE. This CDR3 comprises 14 residues. V dropped 7 bases and J dropped 7; count of bases not matched to a gene: 9. The CDR3 region is CASRPGTGLNEQFF. Written as DNA, the CDR3 is TGTGCCAGCCGGCCTGGGACAGGGCTAAATGAGCAGTTCTTC.

V and J are TRBV11-2 and TRBJ1-1; 8 nucleotides match TRBD1. Looked up from germline, CDR1 is SGHAT and CDR2 is FQNNGV. The CDR3 has 15 amino acids. The V and J ends lost 1 base and 4 bases, in that order; junction bases with no gene match: 5. In DNA, the CDR3 is TGTGCCAGCAGCTTAGGGAAGACAGGGGCCACTGAAGCTTTCTTT. It translates to CASSLGKTGATEAFF. The full variable domain, in which reference TRBV11-2 and TRBJ1-1 provide the parts outside the CDR3, is EAGVAQSPRYKIIEKRQSVAFWCNPISGHATLYWYQQILGQGPKLLIQFQNNGVVDDSQLPKDRFSAERLKGVDSTLKIQPAKLEDSAVYLCASSLGKTGATEAFFGQGTRLTVV.

The genes are TRBV6-4 and TRBJ1-1, with 7 bases identical to TRBD1. Losses at the gene ends were 4 bases for V and 5 bases for J; bases not matched to a gene: 10. This CDR3 has 15 amino acids. Germline-derived CDR1 and CDR2 are MRHNA and SNTAGT. The CDR3 loop is CASSVEQGYGTEAFF. DNA for the CDR3: TGTGCCAGCAGTGTTGAACAGGGGTATGGAACTGAAGCTTTCTTT.